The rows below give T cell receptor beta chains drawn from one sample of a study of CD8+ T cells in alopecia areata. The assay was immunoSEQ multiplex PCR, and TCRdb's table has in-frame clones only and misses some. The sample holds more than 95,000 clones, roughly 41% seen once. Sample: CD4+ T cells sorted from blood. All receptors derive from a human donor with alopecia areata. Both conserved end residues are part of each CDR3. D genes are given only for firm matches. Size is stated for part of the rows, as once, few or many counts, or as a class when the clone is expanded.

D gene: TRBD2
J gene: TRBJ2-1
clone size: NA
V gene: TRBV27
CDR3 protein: CASSRSGRAVNEQFF
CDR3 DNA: TGTGCCAGCAGTAGAAGCGGGAGGGCCGTCAATGAGCAGTTCTTC

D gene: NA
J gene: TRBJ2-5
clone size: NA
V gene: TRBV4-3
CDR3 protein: CASSQSGRAETQYF
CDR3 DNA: TGCGCCAGCAGCCAAAGCGGCAGGGCAGAGACCCAGTACTTC

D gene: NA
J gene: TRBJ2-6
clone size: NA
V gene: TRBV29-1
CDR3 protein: CSVGSGISGANVLTF
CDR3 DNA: TGCAGCGTTGGGTCAGGGATCTCTGGGGCCAACGTCCTGACTTTC

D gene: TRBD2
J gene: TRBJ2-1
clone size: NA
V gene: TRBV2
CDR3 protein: CASSRAGGPNEQFF
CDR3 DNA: TGTGCCAGCAGTCGAGCGGGAGGGCCCAATGAGCAGTTCTTC

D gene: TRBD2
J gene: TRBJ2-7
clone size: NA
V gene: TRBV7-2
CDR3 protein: CASSLVASGSYEQYF
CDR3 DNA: TGTGCCAGCAGCTTAGTTGCTAGCGGGAGCTACGAGCAGTACTTC

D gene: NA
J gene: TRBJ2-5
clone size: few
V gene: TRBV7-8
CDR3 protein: CASSLVVETQYF
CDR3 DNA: TGTGCCAGCAGCTTAGTCGTCGAGACCCAGTACTTC

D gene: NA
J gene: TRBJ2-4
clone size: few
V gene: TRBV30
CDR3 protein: CAWSVAEMGTKNIQYF
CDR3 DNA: TGTGCCTGGAGTGTAGCCGAAATGGGGACCAAAAACATTCAGTACTTC

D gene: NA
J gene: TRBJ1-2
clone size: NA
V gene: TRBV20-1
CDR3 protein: CSAPRAYGYTF
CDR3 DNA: TGCAGTGCTCCCAGGGCCTATGGCTACACCTTC

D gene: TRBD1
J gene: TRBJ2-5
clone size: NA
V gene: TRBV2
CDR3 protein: CASSDRTGQGAGETQYF
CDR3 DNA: TGTGCCAGCAGTGATAGAACGGGACAGGGGGCAGGAGAGACCCAGTACTTC

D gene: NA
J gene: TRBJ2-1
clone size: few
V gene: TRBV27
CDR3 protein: CASSSHIPGEQFF
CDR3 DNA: TGTGCCAGCAGTTCTCACATACCGGGGGAGCAGTTCTTC

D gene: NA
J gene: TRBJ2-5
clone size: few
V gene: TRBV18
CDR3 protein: CASSTYTKETQYF
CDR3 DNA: TGTGCCAGCTCAACCTACACGAAAGAGACCCAGTACTTC

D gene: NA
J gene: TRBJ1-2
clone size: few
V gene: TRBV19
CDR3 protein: CASSILRAGISGYTF
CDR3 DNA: TGTGCCAGTAGTATCTTAAGGGCTGGGATTAGTGGCTACACCTTC

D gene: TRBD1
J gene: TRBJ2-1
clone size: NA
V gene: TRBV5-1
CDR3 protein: CASSLGSRDSFDHNEQFF
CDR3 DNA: TGCGCCAGCAGCTTGGGGTCCCGGGACAGCTTCGATCACAATGAGCAGTTCTTC

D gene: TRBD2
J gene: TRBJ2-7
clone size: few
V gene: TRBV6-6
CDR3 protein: CASNSGSGTYEQYF
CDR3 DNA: TGTGCCAGCAATAGCGGGAGCGGCACCTACGAGCAGTACTTC

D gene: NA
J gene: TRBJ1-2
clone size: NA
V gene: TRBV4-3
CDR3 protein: CASSQDLGQSYGYTF
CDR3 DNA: TGCGCCAGCAGCCAAGATTTAGGGCAGTCCTATGGCTACACCTTC

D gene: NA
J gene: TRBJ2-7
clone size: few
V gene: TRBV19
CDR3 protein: CASSNQVSSYEQYF
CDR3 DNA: TGTGCCAGTAGTAATCAGGTGAGCTCCTACGAGCAGTACTTC

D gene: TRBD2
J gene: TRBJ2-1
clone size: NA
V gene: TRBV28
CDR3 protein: CASSLAGGSFF
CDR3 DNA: TGTGCCAGCAGTTTGGCGGGGGGCTCGTTCTTC

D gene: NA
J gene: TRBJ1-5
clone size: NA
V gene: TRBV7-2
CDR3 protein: CASSLRGQFNQPQHF
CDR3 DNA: TGTGCCAGCAGCTTACGAGGACAGTTCAATCAGCCCCAGCATTTT

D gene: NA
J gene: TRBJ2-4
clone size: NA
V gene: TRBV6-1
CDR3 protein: CASSLAGIQYF
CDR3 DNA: TGTGCCAGCAGTCTGGCGGGCATTCAGTACTTC

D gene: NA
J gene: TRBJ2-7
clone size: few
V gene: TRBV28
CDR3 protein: CASSQGYEQYF
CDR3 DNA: TGTGCCAGCAGTCAGGGCTACGAGCAGTACTTC

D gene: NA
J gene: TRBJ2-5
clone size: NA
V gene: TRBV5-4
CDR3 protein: CASSLVTRETQYF
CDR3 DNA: TGTGCCAGCAGCTTGGTGACTCGGGAGACCCAGTACTTC

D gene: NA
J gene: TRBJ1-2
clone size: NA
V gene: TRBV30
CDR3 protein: CAWSDRLIYGYTF
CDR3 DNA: TGTGCCTGGAGTGACAGACTAATCTATGGCTACACCTTC

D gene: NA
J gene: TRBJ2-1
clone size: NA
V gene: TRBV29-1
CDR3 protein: CSVGSGYEQFF
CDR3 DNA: TGCAGCGTCGGGTCGGGGTATGAGCAGTTCTTC

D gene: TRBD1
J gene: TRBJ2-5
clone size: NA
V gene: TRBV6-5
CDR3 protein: CASSNRTGRRETQYF
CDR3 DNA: TGTGCCAGCAGTAACCGGACAGGGAGGAGAGAGACCCAGTACTTC

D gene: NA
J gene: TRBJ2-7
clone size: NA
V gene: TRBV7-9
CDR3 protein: CASNDLGARNYEQYF
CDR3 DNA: TGTGCCAGCAACGACCTGGGGGCCAGGAACTACGAGCAGTACTTC

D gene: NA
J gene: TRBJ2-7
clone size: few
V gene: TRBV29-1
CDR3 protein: CSAQGQGRYEQYF
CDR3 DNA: TGCAGCGCTCAGGGGCAGGGACGCTACGAGCAGTACTTC

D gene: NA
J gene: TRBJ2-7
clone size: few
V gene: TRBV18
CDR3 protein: CASSPLGRGDEQYF
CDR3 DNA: TGTGCCAGCTCCCCCCTGGGCAGGGGAGACGAGCAGTACTTC

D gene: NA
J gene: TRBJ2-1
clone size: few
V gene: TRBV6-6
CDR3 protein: CASSYSSANEQFF
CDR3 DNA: TGTGCCAGCAGTTACTCTAGCGCCAATGAGCAGTTCTTC

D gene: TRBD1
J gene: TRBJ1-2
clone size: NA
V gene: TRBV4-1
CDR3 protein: CASSQEDRGLFYGYTF
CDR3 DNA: TGCGCCAGCAGCCAAGAAGACAGGGGACTATTCTATGGCTACACCTTC

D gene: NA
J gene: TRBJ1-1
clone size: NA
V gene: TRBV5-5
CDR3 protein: CASSLSPNTEAFF
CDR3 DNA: TGTGCCAGCAGCTTGAGTCCGAACACTGAAGCTTTCTTT

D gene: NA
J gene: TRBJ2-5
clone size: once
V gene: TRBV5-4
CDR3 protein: CASSLGQRQETQYF
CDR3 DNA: TGTGCCAGCAGCTTGGGTCAGCGTCAAGAGACCCAGTACTTC

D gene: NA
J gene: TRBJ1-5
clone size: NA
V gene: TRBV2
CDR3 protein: CASIGRSNQPQHF
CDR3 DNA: TGTGCCAGCATCGGACGGAGCAATCAGCCCCAGCATTTT

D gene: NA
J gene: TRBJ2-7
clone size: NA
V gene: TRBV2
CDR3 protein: CASSDRGHGGTYEQYF
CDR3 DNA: TGTGCCAGCAGTGATCGAGGGCACGGAGGAACTTACGAGCAGTACTTC

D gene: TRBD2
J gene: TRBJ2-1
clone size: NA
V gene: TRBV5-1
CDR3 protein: CASSFTLAGGNEQFF
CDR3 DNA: TGCGCCAGCAGCTTTACGCTAGCGGGGGGCAATGAGCAGTTCTTC

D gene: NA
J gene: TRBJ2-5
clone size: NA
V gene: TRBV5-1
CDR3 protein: CASSLGLAETQYF
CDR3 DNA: TGCGCCAGCAGCTTGGGTCTAGCGGAGACCCAGTACTTC

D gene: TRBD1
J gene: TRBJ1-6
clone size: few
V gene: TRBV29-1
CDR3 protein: CSVLTGGNSPLHF
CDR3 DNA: TGCAGCGTCTTAACAGGGGGCAATTCACCCCTCCACTTT

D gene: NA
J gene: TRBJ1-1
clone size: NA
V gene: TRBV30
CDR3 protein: CAWRVGPGAAEAFF
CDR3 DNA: TGTGCCTGGAGGGTAGGACCGGGCGCGGCTGAAGCTTTCTTT

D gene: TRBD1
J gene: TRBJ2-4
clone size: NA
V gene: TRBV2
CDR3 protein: CASSPGQGANIQYF
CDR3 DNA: TGTGCCAGCAGTCCGGGACAGGGTGCGAACATTCAGTACTTC

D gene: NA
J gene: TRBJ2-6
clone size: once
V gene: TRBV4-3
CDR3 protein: CASSRSGQGAPGANVLTF
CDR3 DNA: NA